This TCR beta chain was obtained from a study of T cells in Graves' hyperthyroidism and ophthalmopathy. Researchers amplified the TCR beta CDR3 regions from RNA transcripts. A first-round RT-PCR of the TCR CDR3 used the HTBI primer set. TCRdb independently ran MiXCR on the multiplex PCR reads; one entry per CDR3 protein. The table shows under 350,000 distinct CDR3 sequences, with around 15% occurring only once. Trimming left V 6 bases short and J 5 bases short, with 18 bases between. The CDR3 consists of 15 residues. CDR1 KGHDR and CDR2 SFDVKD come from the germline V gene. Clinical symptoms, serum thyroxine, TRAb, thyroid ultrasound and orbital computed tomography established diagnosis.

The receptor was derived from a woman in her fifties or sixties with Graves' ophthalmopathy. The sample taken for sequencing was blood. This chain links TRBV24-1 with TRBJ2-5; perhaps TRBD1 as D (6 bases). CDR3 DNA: TGTGCCACCAGTCAAACAGGGTCTGGACGGGAGACCCAGTACTTC. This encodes CATSQTGSGRETQYF.